This T cell receptor (beta chain) stems from a study of blood T cell repertoires in COVID-19. Study summary: The United States, Italy and Spain supplied acute and convalescent COVID-19 samples.

Original analysis: Reference gene primer amplification yielded estimated nucleated cell counts. Clones were read by immunoSEQ multiplex PCR, and TCRdb kept only the in-frame ones, dropping some. V and J calls and clone size are given by that table; D and trimming were obtained from the DNA. This sample yields about 240,000 clones, of which roughly 85% are seen a single time; less than 4% belongs to the top ten. Ages ranged from about 18 to 89 years, with residence in about two dozen US areas. This CDR3 region has 13 residues. The V and J ends lost 3 bases and 4 bases respectively, with 12 bases between them. The V gene's germline CDR1 is SQVTM and CDR2 ANQGSEA.

V usage is TRBV29-1 and J usage is TRBJ1-2, with D perhaps TRBD1 (6 bases). The source of this sequence is a woman aged 40 to 50 who had been exposed to COVID-19. Sequenced input: PBMCs or T cells enriched from blood (not recorded which). The CDR3 sequence: CSVDQQGFYGYTF. Here the CDR3 DNA reads TGCAGCGTTGATCAGCAGGGGTTCTATGGCTACACCTTC. Variable domain in full (rest from reference TRBV29-1 and TRBJ1-2): SAVISQKPSRDICQRGTSLTIQCQVDSQVTMMFWYRQQPGQSLTLIATANQGSEATYESGFVIDKFPISRPNLTFSTLTVSNMSPEDSSIYLCSVDQQGFYGYTFGSGTRLTVV.